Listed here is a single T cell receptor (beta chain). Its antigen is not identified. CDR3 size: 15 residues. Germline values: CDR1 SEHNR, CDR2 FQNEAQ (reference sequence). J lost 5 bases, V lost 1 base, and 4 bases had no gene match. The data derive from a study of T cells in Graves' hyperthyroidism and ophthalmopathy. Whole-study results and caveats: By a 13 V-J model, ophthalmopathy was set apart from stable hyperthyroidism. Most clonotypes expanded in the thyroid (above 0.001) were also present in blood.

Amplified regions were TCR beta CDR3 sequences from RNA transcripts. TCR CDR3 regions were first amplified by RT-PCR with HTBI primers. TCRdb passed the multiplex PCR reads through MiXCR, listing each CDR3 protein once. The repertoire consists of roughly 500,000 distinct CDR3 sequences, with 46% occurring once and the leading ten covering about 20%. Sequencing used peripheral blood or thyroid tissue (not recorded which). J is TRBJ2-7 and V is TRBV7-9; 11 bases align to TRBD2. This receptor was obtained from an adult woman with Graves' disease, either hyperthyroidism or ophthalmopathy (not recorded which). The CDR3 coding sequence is TGTGCCAGCAGCTTAGGGACTAGCGGGTTCGACGAGCAGTACTTC. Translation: CASSLGTSGFDEQYF. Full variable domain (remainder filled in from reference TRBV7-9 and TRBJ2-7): DTGVSQNPRHKITKRGQNVTFRCDPISEHNRLYWYRQTLGQGPEFLTYFQNEAQLEKSRLLSDRFSAERPKGSFSTLEIQRTEQGDSAMYLCASSLGTSGFDEQYFGPGTRLTVT.